This T cell receptor (beta chain) was captured by sequencing in a study of blood T cell repertoires in COVID-19. Recruitment covered about 25 US areas and drew participants whose ages spanned roughly 18 to 95 years. Clones were sequenced by immunoSEQ multiplex PCR, and TCRdb holds only the in-frame ones, with some missing. The data show roughly 160,000 clones, almost 85% seen once. The V end lost 4 bases, the J end lost 0 bases, and 15 bases lay between the germline ends. Per germline, CDR1 MDHEN and CDR2 SYDVKM. This CDR3 region has 17 residues. Sequencing was carried out using PBMCs or T cells enriched from blood (not recorded which). The chain has TRBV28 and TRBJ1-4; D is uncertain. The source is a man in his fifties or sixties who had recovered from COVID-19. The CDR3 reads CASSSYPGSATNEKLFF. In DNA form, the CDR3 reads TGTGCCAGCAGTTCGTACCCGGGGAGTGCAACTAATGAAAAACTGTTTTTT.